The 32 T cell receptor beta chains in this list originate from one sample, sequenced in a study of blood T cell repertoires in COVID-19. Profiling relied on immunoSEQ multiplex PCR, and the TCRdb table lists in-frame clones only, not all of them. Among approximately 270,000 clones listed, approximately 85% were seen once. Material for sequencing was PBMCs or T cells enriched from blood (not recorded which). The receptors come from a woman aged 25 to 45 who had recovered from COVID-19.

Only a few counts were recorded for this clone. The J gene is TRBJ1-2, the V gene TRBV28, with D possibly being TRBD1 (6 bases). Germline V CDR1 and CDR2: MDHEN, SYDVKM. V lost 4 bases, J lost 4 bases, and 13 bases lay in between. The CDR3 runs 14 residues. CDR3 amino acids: CASSYLQGSYGYTF. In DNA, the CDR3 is TGTGCCAGCAGTTACCTACAGGGATCCTATGGCTACACCTTC.

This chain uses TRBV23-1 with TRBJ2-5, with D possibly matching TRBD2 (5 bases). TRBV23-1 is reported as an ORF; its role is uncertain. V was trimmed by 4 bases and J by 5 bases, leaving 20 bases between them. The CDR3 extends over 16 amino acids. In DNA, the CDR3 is TGCGCCAGCAGTCTAGCTACAACTCGGGGAGTGGAGACCCAGTACTTC. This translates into CASSLATTRGVETQYF.

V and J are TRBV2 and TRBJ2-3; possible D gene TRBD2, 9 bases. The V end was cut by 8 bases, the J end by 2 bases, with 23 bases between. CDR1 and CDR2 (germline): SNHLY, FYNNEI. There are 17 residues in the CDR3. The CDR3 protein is CASVGQGSGSVTDTQYF. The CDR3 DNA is TGTGCCAGCGTTGGACAGGGTAGCGGGAGCGTCACAGATACGCAGTATTTT.

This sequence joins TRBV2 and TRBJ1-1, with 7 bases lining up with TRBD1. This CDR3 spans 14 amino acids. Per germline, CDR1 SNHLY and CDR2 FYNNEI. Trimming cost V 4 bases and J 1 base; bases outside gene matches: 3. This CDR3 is CASSGDSPNTEAFF. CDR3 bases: TGTGCCAGCAGTGGGGACAGCCCGAACACTGAAGCTTTCTTT.

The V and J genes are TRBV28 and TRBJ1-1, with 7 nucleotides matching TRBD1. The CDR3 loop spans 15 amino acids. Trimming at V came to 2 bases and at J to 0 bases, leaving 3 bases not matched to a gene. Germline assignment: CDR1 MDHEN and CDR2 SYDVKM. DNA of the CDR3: TGTGCCAGCAGTTTAAGGGACAGACTGAACACTGAAGCTTTCTTT. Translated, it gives CASSLRDRLNTEAFF.

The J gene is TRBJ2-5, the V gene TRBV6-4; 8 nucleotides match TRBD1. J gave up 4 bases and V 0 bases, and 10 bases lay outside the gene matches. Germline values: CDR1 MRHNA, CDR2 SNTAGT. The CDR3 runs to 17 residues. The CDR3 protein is CASSDSKCQGARETQYF. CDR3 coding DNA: TGTGCCAGCAGTGACTCGAAGTGTCAGGGGGCGCGAGAGACCCAGTACTTC.

CDR3 in DNA: TGTGCCAGCAGCCCCCGCGGGGAGGGAACCGGGGAGCTGTTTTTT. It specifies CASSPRGEGTGELFF. This sequence joins TRBV9 and TRBJ2-2; 7 bases agree with TRBD2. CDR3 length equals 15 residues. The ends lost 4 bases at V and 5 bases at J; junction bases unmatched: 8. Germline V gives CDR1 SGDLS, CDR2 YYNGEE.

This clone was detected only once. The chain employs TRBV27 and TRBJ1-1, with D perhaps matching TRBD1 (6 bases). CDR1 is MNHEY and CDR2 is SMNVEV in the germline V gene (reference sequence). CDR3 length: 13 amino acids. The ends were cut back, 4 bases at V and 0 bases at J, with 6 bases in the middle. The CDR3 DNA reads TGTGCCAGCAGTTGGGGGCTGAACACTGAAGCTTTCTTT. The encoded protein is CASSWGLNTEAFF.

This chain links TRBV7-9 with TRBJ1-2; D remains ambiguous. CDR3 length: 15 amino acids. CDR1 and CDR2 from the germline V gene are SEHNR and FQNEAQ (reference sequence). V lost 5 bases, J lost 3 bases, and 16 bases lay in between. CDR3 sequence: CASSPEGTPYYGYTF. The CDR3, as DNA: TGTGCCAGCAGCCCCGAGGGCACACCCTACTATGGCTACACCTTC.

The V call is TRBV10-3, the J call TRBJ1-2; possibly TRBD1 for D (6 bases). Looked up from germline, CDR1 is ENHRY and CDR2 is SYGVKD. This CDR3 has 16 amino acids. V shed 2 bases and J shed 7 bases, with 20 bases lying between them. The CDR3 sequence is CAISESAGARMGGYTF. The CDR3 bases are TGTGCCATCAGTGAGAGCGCAGGGGCCAGAATGGGTGGCTACACCTTC.

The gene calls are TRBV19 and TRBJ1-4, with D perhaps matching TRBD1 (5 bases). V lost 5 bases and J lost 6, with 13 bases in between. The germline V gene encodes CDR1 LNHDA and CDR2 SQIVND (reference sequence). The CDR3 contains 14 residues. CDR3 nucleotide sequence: TGTGCCAGTAGTGACGTCTTAGGGGATGAAAAACTGTTTTTT. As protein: CASSDVLGDEKLFF.

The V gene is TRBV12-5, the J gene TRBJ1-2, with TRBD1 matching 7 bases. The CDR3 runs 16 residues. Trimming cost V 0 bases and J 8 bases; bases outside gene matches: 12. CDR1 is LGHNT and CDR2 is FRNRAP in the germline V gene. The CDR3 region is CASGLVLMGTDIGYTF. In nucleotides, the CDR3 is TGTGCTAGTGGTTTGGTACTAATGGGGACAGATATCGGCTACACCTTC.

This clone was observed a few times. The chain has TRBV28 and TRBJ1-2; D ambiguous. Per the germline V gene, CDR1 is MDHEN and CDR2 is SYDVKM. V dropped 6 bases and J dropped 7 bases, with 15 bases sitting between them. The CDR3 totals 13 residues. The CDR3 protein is CASRRGREGGYTF. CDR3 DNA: TGTGCCAGCAGACGCGGGAGAGAGGGTGGCTACACCTTC.

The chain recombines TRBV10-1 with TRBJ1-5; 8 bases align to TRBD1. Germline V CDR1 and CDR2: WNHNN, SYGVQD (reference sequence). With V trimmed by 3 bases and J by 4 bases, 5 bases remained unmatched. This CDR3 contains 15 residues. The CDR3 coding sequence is TGCGCCAGCAGTGATCAACAGGGGGATAATCAGCCCCAGCATTTT. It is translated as CASSDQQGDNQPQHF.

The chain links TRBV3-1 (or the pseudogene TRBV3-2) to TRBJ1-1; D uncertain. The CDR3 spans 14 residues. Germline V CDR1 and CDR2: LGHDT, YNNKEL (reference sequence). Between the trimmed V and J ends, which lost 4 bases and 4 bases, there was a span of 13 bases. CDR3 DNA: TGTGCCAGCAGCCGTGACCAGGCAACCACTGAAGCTTTCTTT. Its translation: CASSRDQATTEAFF.

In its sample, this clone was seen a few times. CDR3 residues: CASSGQGRSYNEQFF. The CDR3 nucleotides are TGTGCCAGTAGTGGACAGGGAAGGTCCTACAATGAGCAGTTCTTC. The chain uses TRBV19 and TRBJ2-1; TRBD1 matches 8 bases. The CDR3 has 15 residues. V shed 5 bases and J 1 base; nucleotides not matched to a gene: 4. CDR1 is LNHDA, CDR2 SQIVND, per germline (reference sequence).

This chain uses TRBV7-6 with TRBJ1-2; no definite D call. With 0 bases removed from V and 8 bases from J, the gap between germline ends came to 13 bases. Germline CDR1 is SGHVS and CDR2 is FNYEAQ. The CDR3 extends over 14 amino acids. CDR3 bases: TGTGCCAGCAGCTTAGCCGAAGGAGCTCAAGGCTACACCTTC. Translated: CASSLAEGAQGYTF. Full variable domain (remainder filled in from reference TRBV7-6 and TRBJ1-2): GAGVSQSPRYKVTKRGQDVALRCDPISGHVSLYWYRQALGQGPEFLTYFNYEAQQDKSGLPNDRFSAERPEGSISTLTIQRTEQRDSAMYRCASSLAEGAQGYTFGSGTRLTVV.

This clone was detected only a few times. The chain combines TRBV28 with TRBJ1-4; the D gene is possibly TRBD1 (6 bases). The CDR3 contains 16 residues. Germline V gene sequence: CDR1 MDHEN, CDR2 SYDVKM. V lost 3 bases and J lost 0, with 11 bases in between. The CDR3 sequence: CASSFRGHTTNEKLFF. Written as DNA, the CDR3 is TGTGCCAGCAGTTTCAGGGGACATACAACTAATGAAAAACTGTTTTTT.

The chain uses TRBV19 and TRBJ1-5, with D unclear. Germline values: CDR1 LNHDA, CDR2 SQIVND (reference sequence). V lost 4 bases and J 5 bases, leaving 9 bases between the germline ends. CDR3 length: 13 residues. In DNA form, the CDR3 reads TGTGCCAGTAGTAATGGCGCGGATCAGCCCCAGCATTTT. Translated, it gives CASSNGADQPQHF.

The CDR3 coding sequence is TGTGCCAGTAGTCCGTTCGCGGGGAACACAGATACGCAGTATTTT. This codes for CASSPFAGNTDTQYF. V usage is TRBV19 and J usage is TRBJ2-3, with a possible D match to TRBD2 (6 bases). There are 15 residues in the CDR3. V was shortened by 5 bases and J by 2 bases, with 14 bases between the two germline ends. Germline values: CDR1 LNHDA, CDR2 SQIVND (reference sequence). Combining the CDR3 with reference TRBV19 and TRBJ2-3 gives the whole variable domain DGGITQSPKYLFRKEGQNVTLSCEQNLNHDAMYWYRQDPGQGLRLIYYSQIVNDFQKGDIAEGYSVSREKKESFPLTVTSAQKNPTAFYLCASSPFAGNTDTQYFGPGTRLTVL.

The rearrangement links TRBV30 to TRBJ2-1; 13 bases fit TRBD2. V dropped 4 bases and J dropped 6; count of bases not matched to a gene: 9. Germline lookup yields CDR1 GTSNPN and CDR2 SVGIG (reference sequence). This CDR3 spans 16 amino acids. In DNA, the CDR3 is TGTGCCTGGACCTCGACTAGCGGGAGGACAGGCAATGAGCAGTTCTTC. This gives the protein CAWTSTSGRTGNEQFF.

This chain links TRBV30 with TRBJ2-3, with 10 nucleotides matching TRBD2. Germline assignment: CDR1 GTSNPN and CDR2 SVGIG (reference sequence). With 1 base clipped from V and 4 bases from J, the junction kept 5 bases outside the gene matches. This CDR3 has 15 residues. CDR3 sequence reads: CAWSAASGSSDTQYF. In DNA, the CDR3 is TGTGCCTGGAGTGCTGCTAGCGGGAGTTCAGATACGCAGTATTTT.

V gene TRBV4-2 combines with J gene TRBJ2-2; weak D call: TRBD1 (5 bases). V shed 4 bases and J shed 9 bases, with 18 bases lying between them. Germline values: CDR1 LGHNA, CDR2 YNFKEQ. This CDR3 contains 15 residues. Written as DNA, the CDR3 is TGTGCCAGCAGCCTAGGGGCCCCCGCGGTACGGGAGCTGTTTTTT. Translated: CASSLGAPAVRELFF.

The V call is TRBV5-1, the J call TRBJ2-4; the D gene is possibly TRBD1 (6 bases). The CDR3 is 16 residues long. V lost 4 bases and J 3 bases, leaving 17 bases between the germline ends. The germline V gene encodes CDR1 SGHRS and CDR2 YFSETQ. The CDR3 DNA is TGCGCCAGCAGCGTCACAGGGTCCCGGAGCAAAAACATTCAGTACTTC. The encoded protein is CASSVTGSRSKNIQYF. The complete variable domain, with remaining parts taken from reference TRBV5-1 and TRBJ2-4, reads KAGVTQTPRYLIKTRGQQVTLSCSPISGHRSVSWYQQTPGQGLQFLFEYFSETQRNKGNFPGRFSGRQFSNSRSEMNVSTLELGDSALYLCASSVTGSRSKNIQYFGAGTRLSVL.

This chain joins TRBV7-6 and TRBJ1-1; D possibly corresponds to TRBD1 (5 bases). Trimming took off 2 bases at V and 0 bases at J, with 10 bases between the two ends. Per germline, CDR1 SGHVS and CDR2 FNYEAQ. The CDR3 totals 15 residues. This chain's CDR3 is CASSLSDSMNTEAFF. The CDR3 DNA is TGTGCCAGCAGCTTAAGCGACAGCATGAACACTGAAGCTTTCTTT. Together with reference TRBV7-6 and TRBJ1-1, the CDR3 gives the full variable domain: GAGVSQSPRYKVTKRGQDVALRCDPISGHVSLYWYRQALGQGPEFLTYFNYEAQQDKSGLPNDRFSAERPEGSISTLTIQRTEQRDSAMYRCASSLSDSMNTEAFFGQGTRLTVV.

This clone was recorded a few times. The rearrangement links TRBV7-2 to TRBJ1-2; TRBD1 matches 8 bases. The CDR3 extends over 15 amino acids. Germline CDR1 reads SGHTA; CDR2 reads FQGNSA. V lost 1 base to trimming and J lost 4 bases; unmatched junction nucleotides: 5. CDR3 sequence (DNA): TGTGCCAGCAGCTTAGTTGCCGGGACAGGCTATGGCTACACCTTC. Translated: CASSLVAGTGYGYTF.

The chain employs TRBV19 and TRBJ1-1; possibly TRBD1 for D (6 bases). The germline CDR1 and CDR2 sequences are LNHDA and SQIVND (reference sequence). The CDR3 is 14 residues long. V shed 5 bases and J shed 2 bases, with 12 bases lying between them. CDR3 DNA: TGTGCCAGTAGTCGGGGGGCTACAAACACTGAAGCTTTCTTT. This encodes CASSRGATNTEAFF. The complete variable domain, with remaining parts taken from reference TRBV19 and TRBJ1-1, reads DGGITQSPKYLFRKEGQNVTLSCEQNLNHDAMYWYRQDPGQGLRLIYYSQIVNDFQKGDIAEGYSVSREKKESFPLTVTSAQKNPTAFYLCASSRGATNTEAFFGQGTRLTVV.

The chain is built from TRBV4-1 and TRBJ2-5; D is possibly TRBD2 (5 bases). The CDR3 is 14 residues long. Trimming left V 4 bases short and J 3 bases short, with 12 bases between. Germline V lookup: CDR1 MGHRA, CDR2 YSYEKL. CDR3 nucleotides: TGCGCCAGCAGCCCCTTGGCTAGCAAAGAGACCCAGTACTTC. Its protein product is CASSPLASKETQYF.

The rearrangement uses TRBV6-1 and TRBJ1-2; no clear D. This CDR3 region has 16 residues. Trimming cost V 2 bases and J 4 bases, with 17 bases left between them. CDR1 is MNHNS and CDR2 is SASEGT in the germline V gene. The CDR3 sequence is CASSEYTGIPGYGYTF. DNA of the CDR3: TGTGCCAGCAGTGAATATACCGGGATCCCTGGCTATGGCTACACCTTC.

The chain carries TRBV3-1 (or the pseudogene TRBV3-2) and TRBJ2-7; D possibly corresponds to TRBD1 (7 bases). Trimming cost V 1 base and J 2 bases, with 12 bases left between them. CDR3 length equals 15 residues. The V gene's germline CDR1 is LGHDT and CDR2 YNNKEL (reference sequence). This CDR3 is CASSQASRGAYEQYF. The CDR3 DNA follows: TGTGCCAGCAGCCAAGCTTCCAGGGGGGCCTACGAGCAGTACTTC.

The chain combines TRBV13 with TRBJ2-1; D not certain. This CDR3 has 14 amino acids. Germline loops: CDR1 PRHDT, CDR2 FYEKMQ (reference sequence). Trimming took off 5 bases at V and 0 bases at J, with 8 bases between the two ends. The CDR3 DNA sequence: TGTGCCAGCAGCCCCGATAGCTCCTACAATGAGCAGTTCTTC. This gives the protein CASSPDSSYNEQFF.

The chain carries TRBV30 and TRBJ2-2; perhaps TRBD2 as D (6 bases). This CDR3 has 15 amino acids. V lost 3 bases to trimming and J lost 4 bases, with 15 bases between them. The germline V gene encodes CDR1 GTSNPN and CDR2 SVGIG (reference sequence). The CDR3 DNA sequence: TGTGCCTGGAGGGCCTTTGGGGACTTCACCGGGGAGCTGTTTTTT. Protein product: CAWRAFGDFTGELFF.